Following are 32 T cell receptor beta chains from one sample sequenced in a study of shared clonotypes between healthy human individuals. Clones were sequenced by immunoSEQ multiplex PCR, and TCRdb holds only the in-frame ones, with some missing. The table records roughly 1.4 million clones, around 98.5% of them present only once. Sequenced: naive CD4+ T cells sorted from blood. The sample's subset: CD45RA+ positively selected. The receptor set was obtained from a man aged 30 to 45 in good health.

The rearrangement uses TRBV29-1 and TRBJ2-7; 9 nucleotides match TRBD1. The CDR3 spans 13 residues. The V gene's germline CDR1 is SQVTM and CDR2 ANQGSEA. V lost 5 bases, J lost 6 bases, and 8 bases stayed unmatched. The CDR3 DNA sequence: TGCAGCGTTAGGGGACAGGGAGCGATCGAGCAGTACTTC. This encodes CSVRGQGAIEQYF.

The J gene is TRBJ2-7, the V gene TRBV5-1, with a weak D call TRBD2 (5 bases). There are 16 residues in the CDR3. Germline loops: CDR1 SGHRS, CDR2 YFSETQ. The V end was cut by 0 bases, the J end by 4 bases, with 17 bases between. CDR3 DNA: TGCGCCAGCAGCTTGGCCTTCGGCGGGCCGATTTACGAGCAGTACTTC. Translated, it gives CASSLAFGGPIYEQYF.

The chain links TRBV28 to TRBJ1-1; no definite D call. CDR1 is MDHEN, CDR2 SYDVKM, per germline. The CDR3 extends over 10 amino acids. V lost 9 bases, J lost 2 bases, and 4 bases lay in between. The CDR3 loop reads CASSNTEAFF. The CDR3 nucleotides are TGTGCCAGTAGTAACACTGAAGCTTTCTTT.

The chain couples TRBV15 to TRBJ2-5, with D hard to call. This CDR3 is 13 amino acids long. Germline CDR1 and CDR2: LNHNV and YYDKDF (reference sequence). Trimming cost V 1 base and J 7 bases, with 10 bases left between them. The CDR3: CATSRVQSSTQYF. The DNA of the CDR3 is TGTGCCACCAGCAGAGTTCAGTCTTCGACCCAGTACTTC.

This rearrangement joins TRBV2 to TRBJ1-4; tentatively, D is TRBD1 (5 bases). Trimming took off 6 bases at V and 2 bases at J, with 13 bases between the two ends. Germline CDR1 SNHLY, CDR2 FYNNEI. This CDR3 has 15 residues. As DNA, the CDR3 is TGTGCCAGCAGGTTTCAGGGAGAGACTAATGAAAAACTGTTTTTT. It is translated as CASRFQGETNEKLFF.

The chain is built from TRBV28 and TRBJ2-5; D is perhaps TRBD2 (6 bases). CDR1 and CDR2 (germline): MDHEN, SYDVKM. This CDR3 has 15 amino acids. V lost 2 bases and J lost 5, with 15 bases in between. The CDR3 nucleotides are TGTGCCAGCAGTTTAGCGTGGGGGGAAACGGAGACCCAGTACTTC. This codes for CASSLAWGETETQYF. Together with reference TRBV28 and TRBJ2-5, the CDR3 gives the full variable domain: DVKVTQSSRYLVKRTGEKVFLECVQDMDHENMFWYRQDPGLGLRLIYFSYDVKMKEKGDIPEGYSVSREKKERFSLILESASTNQTSMYLCASSLAWGETETQYFGPGTRLLVL.

J is TRBJ2-3 and V is TRBV19; no reliable D call. The V end was cut by 5 bases, the J end by 3 bases, with 9 bases between. CDR1 LNHDA and CDR2 SQIVND come from the germline V gene (reference sequence). The CDR3 extends over 13 amino acids. CDR3 residues: CASSVPYTDTQYF. CDR3 in DNA: TGTGCCAGTAGTGTCCCTTATACAGATACGCAGTATTTT.

V gene TRBV18 combines with J gene TRBJ2-3, with 7 bases that match TRBD1. Germline loops: CDR1 KGHSH, CDR2 LQKENI. V gave up 3 bases and J gave up 2 bases; unmatched junction bases: 5. The CDR3 runs 15 residues. The CDR3 region is CASSPRQGYTDTQYF. The CDR3, as DNA: TGTGCCAGCTCACCTAGACAGGGTTACACAGATACGCAGTATTTT.

This clone was picked up one time. This chain uses TRBV2 with TRBJ1-2; the D gene is possibly TRBD1 (6 bases). Germline V gene data show CDR1 as SNHLY and CDR2 as FYNNEI. The V and J ends lost 8 bases and 4 bases respectively, with 14 bases between them. The CDR3 extends over 13 amino acids. The CDR3 is CASGQTSVYGYTF. The CDR3 DNA reads TGTGCCAGCGGACAGACCTCTGTCTATGGCTACACCTTC.

As for this clone: Other nucleotide sequences in the sample specify the same CDR3. This rearrangement joins TRBV4-3 to TRBJ2-3; no firm D call. Germline loops: CDR1 LGHNA, CDR2 YSLEER. The V end was cut by 0 bases, the J end by 4 bases, with 2 bases between. This CDR3 is 12 amino acids long. The CDR3 DNA reads TGCGCCAGCAGCCAAGAATCAGATACGCAGTATTTT. Translation: CASSQESDTQYF.

The V and J genes are TRBV28 and TRBJ2-7; D gene ambiguous. The CDR3 is 13 residues long. In germline, CDR1 is MDHEN, CDR2 SYDVKM. The V end lost 8 bases, the J end lost 0 bases, and 11 bases lay between the germline ends. The CDR3: CASLKGGSYEQYF. As DNA, the CDR3 is TGTGCCAGCCTAAAGGGCGGCTCCTACGAGCAGTACTTC.

V usage is TRBV5-4 and J usage is TRBJ2-2, with TRBD1 matching over 7 bases. V shed 5 bases, J shed 1 base, and the junction held 11 bases outside the gene matches. The germline V gene encodes CDR1 SGHNT and CDR2 YYREEE (reference sequence). The CDR3 covers 17 residues. CDR3 sequence (DNA): TGTGCCAGCAGGTCCGGGACAGCAAATCGGAACACCGGGGAGCTGTTTTTT. Translated, it gives CASRSGTANRNTGELFF.

The V and J genes are TRBV5-1 and TRBJ1-4, with D hard to call. There are 15 residues in the CDR3. CDR1 is SGHRS and CDR2 is YFSETQ in the germline V gene. The V end was cut by 4 bases, the J end by 0 bases, with 10 bases between. DNA of the CDR3: TGCGCCAGCAGCCGGATGGAGGCAACTAATGAAAAACTGTTTTTT. Translation: CASSRMEATNEKLFF.

Of note for this clone: This CDR3 is also generated by other DNA sequences in the sample. This chain uses TRBV11-2 with TRBJ2-1; D is undetermined. The CDR3 sequence is 11 residues long. Trimming shortened V by 3 bases and J by 7 bases, and 4 bases separated the two germline ends. The V gene's germline CDR1 is SGHAT and CDR2 FQNNGV. Here the CDR3 DNA reads TGTGCCAGCAGCTTGAAAAATGAGCAGTTCTTC. Protein: CASSLKNEQFF.

The V call is TRBV7-9, the J call TRBJ2-2; a weak D match, TRBD1 (6 bases). Trimming took 4 bases from V and 5 from J, leaving 11 bases between them. From germline, CDR1 is SEHNR and CDR2 FQNEAQ (reference sequence). This CDR3 has 14 amino acids. CDR3 region: CASSWDTVTGELFF. The CDR3 nucleotides are TGTGCCAGCAGCTGGGACACCGTTACCGGGGAGCTGTTTTTT.

The chain carries TRBV5-4 and TRBJ1-1; D might be TRBD1 (6 bases). V dropped 2 bases and J dropped 2 bases, with 10 bases sitting between them. CDR3 length: 14 residues. From germline, CDR1 is SGHNT and CDR2 YYREEE (reference sequence). The CDR3 loop is CASSFGGYNTEAFF. The CDR3 DNA is TGTGCCAGCAGCTTTGGGGGCTATAACACTGAAGCTTTCTTT.

The gene calls are TRBV5-1 and TRBJ2-1; possible D gene TRBD2, 5 bases. Germline loops: CDR1 SGHRS, CDR2 YFSETQ. The V end lost 0 bases, the J end lost 8 bases, and 15 bases lay between the germline ends. The CDR3 is 15 amino acids. This CDR3 reads CASSLEVRFSDEQFF. The CDR3 DNA sequence: TGCGCCAGCAGCTTGGAGGTCAGGTTTAGCGATGAGCAGTTCTTC.

The rearrangement links TRBV5-4 to TRBJ2-3; TRBD1 matches 7 bases. The germline gives CDR1 SGHNT, CDR2 YYREEE (reference sequence). The CDR3 consists of 14 residues. V lost 7 bases and J lost 5; bases outside the gene matches: 10. The CDR3 protein is CASSMKAGGDTQYF. In DNA form, the CDR3 reads TGTGCCAGCTCTATGAAGGCAGGGGGAGATACGCAGTATTTT. The complete variable domain, with remaining parts taken from reference TRBV5-4 and TRBJ2-3, reads ETGVTQSPTHLIKTRGQQVTLRCSSQSGHNTVSWYQQALGQGPQFIFQYYREEENGRGNFPPRFSGLQFPNYSSELNVNALELDDSALYLCASSMKAGGDTQYFGPGTRLTVL.

The V and J genes are TRBV7-9 and TRBJ1-5, with D tentatively TRBD1 (5 bases). Germline V gene data show CDR1 as SEHNR and CDR2 as FQNEAQ (reference sequence). The length of the CDR3 is 15 residues. Trimming removed 5 bases at V and 5 bases at J, with 16 bases between. The chain's CDR3 is CASSRDPLRHQPQHF. For the CDR3, the DNA is TGTGCCAGCAGCCGGGACCCACTGCGCCATCAGCCCCAGCATTTT.

The rearrangement uses TRBV19 and TRBJ1-2; D unclear. V lost 9 bases, J lost 10 bases, and 21 bases lay in between. This CDR3 has 13 amino acids. The germline V gene encodes CDR1 LNHDA and CDR2 SQIVND (reference sequence). CDR3 DNA: TGTGCCAGCAAGACGACAAAGCCGGACTTCTACACCTTC. It encodes CASKTTKPDFYTF.

This clone was found once. This chain connects TRBV5-4 to TRBJ2-3, with TRBD2 identical over 7 bases. This CDR3 contains 14 residues. J was trimmed by 2 bases and V by 3 bases; bases with no gene match: 3. Germline V gene data show CDR1 as SGHNT and CDR2 as YYREEE (reference sequence). The CDR3 DNA reads TGTGCCAGCAGCTCGGGACTAAACACAGATACGCAGTATTTT. Protein: CASSSGLNTDTQYF.

This chain uses TRBV28 with TRBJ2-1; no firm D call. Looked up from germline, CDR1 is MDHEN and CDR2 is SYDVKM. This CDR3 has 12 amino acids. Trimming shortened V by 11 bases and J by 2 bases, and 10 bases separated the two germline ends. The CDR3 sequence is CAGSDTYNEQFF. In DNA, the CDR3 is TGTGCCGGAAGCGACACCTACAATGAGCAGTTCTTC.

Concerning this clone: The sample has other DNA sequences that encode this CDR3 too. V usage is TRBV5-1 and J usage is TRBJ2-1; 10 bases align to TRBD2. This CDR3 spans 15 amino acids. Germline CDR1 reads SGHRS; CDR2 reads YFSETQ. The V gene end was trimmed by 5 bases and the J gene end by 1 base; junction bases not matched to a gene: 3. For the CDR3, the DNA is TGCGCCAGCAGTCTAGCGGGAGTATCCTACAATGAGCAGTTCTTC. Protein sequence: CASSLAGVSYNEQFF.

This clone occurred once. The chain couples TRBV9 to TRBJ2-4; D unclear. CDR1 is SGDLS, CDR2 YYNGEE, per germline. There are 14 residues in the CDR3. With 1 base removed from V and 8 bases from J, the gap between germline ends came to 13 bases. The CDR3 reads CASSVSNLPDIQYF. The CDR3, as DNA: TGTGCCAGCAGCGTATCTAACCTACCGGACATTCAGTACTTC. Complete variable domain (other parts from reference TRBV9 and TRBJ2-4): DSGVTQTPKHLITATGQRVTLRCSPRSGDLSVYWYQQSLDQGLQFLIQYYNGEERAKGNILERFSAQQFPDLHSELNLSSLELGDSALYFCASSVSNLPDIQYFGAGTRLSVL.

The chain has TRBV7-9 and TRBJ2-7, with D possibly being TRBD1 or TRBD2 (5 bases each). V shed 5 bases and J shed 0 bases, with 11 bases lying between them. The germline V gene encodes CDR1 SEHNR and CDR2 FQNEAQ (reference sequence). The CDR3 has 14 amino acids. The CDR3, as DNA: TGTGCCAGCAGCCAGGGACCGGTCTCCTACGAGCAGTACTTC. Residues: CASSQGPVSYEQYF.

The CDR3 DNA is TGTGCCAGCAGTTTGGAAAGCTCTGGAAACACCATATATTTT. It encodes CASSLESSGNTIYF. V gene TRBV28 combines with J gene TRBJ1-3; D gene ambiguous. Per germline, CDR1 MDHEN and CDR2 SYDVKM. CDR3 length equals 14 residues. Between the trimmed V and J ends, which lost 3 bases and 0 bases, there was a span of 6 bases.

The V and J genes are TRBV9 and TRBJ2-2; 7 bases line up with TRBD1. This CDR3 spans 14 amino acids. Losses at the gene ends were 6 bases for V and 5 bases for J; bases not matched to a gene: 7. CDR1 and CDR2 from the germline V gene are SGDLS and YYNGEE. The CDR3 DNA reads as TGTGCCAGCACGGTCGGGACAGCAACCGGGGAGCTGTTTTTT. Encoded protein: CASTVGTATGELFF. The full variable domain, completed using reference TRBV9 and TRBJ2-2, is DSGVTQTPKHLITATGQRVTLRCSPRSGDLSVYWYQQSLDQGLQFLIQYYNGEERAKGNILERFSAQQFPDLHSELNLSSLELGDSALYFCASTVGTATGELFFGEGSRLTVL.

This chain links TRBV18 with TRBJ1-2; D is undetermined. V was shortened by 3 bases and J by 4 bases, with 9 bases between the two germline ends. Germline V CDR1 and CDR2: KGHSH, LQKENI. The CDR3 contains 13 residues. The CDR3 DNA is TGTGCCAGCTCACCCAACGAGAGCTATGGCTACACCTTC. Translating it yields CASSPNESYGYTF.

The V and J genes are TRBV5-1 and TRBJ1-1, with D possibly matching TRBD1 (5 bases). This CDR3 has 15 residues. The V and J ends lost 6 bases and 7 bases respectively, with 22 bases between them. The germline V gene has CDR1 SGHRS and CDR2 YFSETQ. This chain's CDR3 is CASKQPSAGVSEAFF. The CDR3, as DNA: TGCGCCAGCAAACAACCTTCCGCGGGGGTTAGTGAAGCTTTCTTT.

This rearrangement joins TRBV5-1 to TRBJ1-1, with D possibly matching TRBD1 (5 bases). This CDR3 contains 14 residues. Germline CDR1 SGHRS, CDR2 YFSETQ. Deletions cut 0 bases from V and 4 bases from J, with 10 bases between. The CDR3 loop is CASSLEGRATEAFF. The CDR3 region has the DNA TGCGCCAGCAGCTTGGAGGGCAGGGCCACTGAAGCTTTCTTT.

V is TRBV5-1 and J is TRBJ2-7; D is possibly TRBD1 (7 bases). The ends were cut back, 0 bases at V and 3 bases at J, with 13 bases in the middle. The CDR3 is 15 amino acids. Germline V gene data show CDR1 as SGHRS and CDR2 as YFSETQ. CDR3 sequence reads: CASSLGGTANYEQYF. The CDR3 nucleotides read TGCGCCAGCAGCTTGGGCGGGACAGCGAACTACGAGCAGTACTTC.

This rearrangement joins TRBV2 to TRBJ2-5; 7 positions match TRBD2. In germline, CDR1 is SNHLY, CDR2 FYNNEI. The CDR3 contains 15 residues. Losses at the gene ends were 3 bases for V and 2 bases for J; bases not matched to a gene: 6. The CDR3 loop reads CASSDSRGDQETQYF. The DNA for the CDR3 is TGTGCCAGCAGTGACTCTCGGGGGGATCAAGAGACCCAGTACTTC.